These 18 T cell receptor beta chains share one sample of origin, sequenced in a study of beta chain features in type 1 diabetes. Of the isolated RNA, all was reverse transcribed, and so the sequenced material was expressed TCRB transcripts. Method: immunoSEQ multiplex PCR; TCRdb's copy keeps in-frame clones and lacks some. Of approximately 600,000 clones listed, approximately 13% are singletons. The antigens for these receptors are not known. Whole-study findings and limits: People with Type 1 diabetes carried modestly yet significantly shorter TCRB CDR3s in all four CD4+ subsets.

Sequencing input: naive CD4+ T cells from blood. The receptors were sampled from a man under 40 with type 1 diabetes.

The chain has TRBV5-4 and TRBJ2-1; D gene ambiguous. V was cut by 0 bases and J by 12 bases, with 13 bases left in between. The CDR3 covers 13 residues. Germline V gives CDR1 SGHNT, CDR2 YYREEE (reference sequence). CDR3 amino acids: CASSLASVPGQFF. The CDR3 DNA follows: TGTGCCAGCAGCTTGGCCTCGGTCCCCGGGCAGTTCTTC.

This clone was found a few times. V is TRBV18 and J is TRBJ1-2, with D possibly matching TRBD1 (6 bases). This CDR3 has 15 residues. From germline, CDR1 is KGHSH and CDR2 LQKENI. The V end lost 1 base, the J end lost 6 bases, and 15 bases lay between the germline ends. This CDR3 reads CASSPRRDIPDGYTF. The DNA for the CDR3 is TGTGCCAGCTCACCACGCCGGGACATTCCTGATGGCTACACCTTC.

This clone was observed a handful of times. Other DNA sequences in this sample translate to the same CDR3. The V and J genes are TRBV5-1 and TRBJ2-2; 8 bases line up with TRBD1. V trimming: 4 bases; J trimming: 1 base; junction bases outside the gene matches: 6. This CDR3 is 16 amino acids long. Germline V lookup: CDR1 SGHRS, CDR2 YFSETQ. The CDR3 nucleotides are TGCGCCAGCAGCCCACCCGGGACAGGGAACACCGGGGAGCTGTTTTTT. This codes for CASSPPGTGNTGELFF.

In this sample, this clone turned up once. The chain carries TRBV9 and TRBJ2-5; no clear D. V lost 0 bases and J 5 bases, leaving 11 bases between the germline ends. The CDR3 consists of 14 residues. Germline V gives CDR1 SGDLS, CDR2 YYNGEE. The CDR3 region is CASSVGGPKETQYF. DNA of the CDR3: TGTGCCAGCAGCGTAGGCGGCCCAAAGGAGACCCAGTACTTC.

The chain carries TRBV6-5 and TRBJ1-1; 9 bases map to TRBD1. Per the germline V gene, CDR1 is MNHEY and CDR2 is SVGAGI. The CDR3 is 14 residues long. With V trimmed by 2 bases and J by 6 bases, 4 bases remained unmatched. The chain's CDR3 is CASSYLRDRAEAFF. DNA for the CDR3: TGTGCCAGCAGTTACCTCCGGGACAGGGCTGAAGCTTTCTTT.

Only a few counts were recorded for this clone. CDR3 in amino acids: CASSLVFDRGSPLHF. In DNA form, the CDR3 reads TGTGCCAGCAGCTTAGTATTTGACAGGGGCTCACCCCTCCACTTT. The V gene is TRBV7-2, the J gene TRBJ1-6; 8 bases are shared with TRBD1. Trimming took 1 base from V and 10 from J; bases not matched to a gene: 6. Germline-derived CDR1 and CDR2 are SGHTA and FQGNSA. CDR3 length: 15 amino acids.

Of note for this clone: Different DNA sequences within this sample yield the same CDR3. This chain connects TRBV10-3 to TRBJ2-1; D gene ambiguous. The CDR3 covers 11 residues. CDR1 and CDR2 (germline): ENHRY, SYGVKD. The V end lost 2 bases, the J end lost 8 bases, and 4 bases lay between the germline ends. The CDR3 DNA follows: TGTGCCATCAGTGAGGGAGATGAGCAGTTCTTC. Amino acid sequence: CAISEGDEQFF.

This rearrangement joins TRBV29-1 to TRBJ1-5, with 11 bases fitting TRBD1. Trimming cost V 4 bases and J 2 bases; bases outside gene matches: 4. Germline V lookup: CDR1 SQVTM, CDR2 ANQGSEA. This CDR3 spans 15 amino acids. CDR3 loop: CSVGDRGSGNQPQHF. The DNA of the CDR3 is TGCAGCGTTGGGGACAGGGGGAGCGGCAATCAGCCCCAGCATTTT.

As to this clone: At one boundary the junction diverges from the germline segment, which might be a read error. This sequence joins TRBV18 and TRBJ1-6; TRBD1 agrees at 8 bases. The CDR3 covers 17 residues. Germline loops: CDR1 KGHSH, CDR2 LQKENI. CDR3 nucleotide sequence: TGTGCCAGCTCACCGGTGACAGGGGAATCCTCTAATTCACCCCTCCACTTT. It encodes CASSPVTGESSNSPLHF.

The chain links TRBV6-5 to TRBJ2-3; D is ambiguous. The CDR3 has 13 residues. From germline, CDR1 is MNHEY and CDR2 SVGAGI. The ends were cut back, 2 bases at V and 1 base at J, with 4 bases in the middle. The CDR3 coding sequence is TGTGCCAGCAGTTACGGTCGCACAGATACGCAGTATTTT. It codes for CASSYGRTDTQYF.

This clone was detected a few times. The rearrangement uses TRBV5-4 and TRBJ1-2; 7 positions match TRBD1. The germline gives CDR1 SGHNT, CDR2 YYREEE (reference sequence). V lost 7 bases and J lost 2; bases outside the gene matches: 8. The CDR3 is 14 amino acids. The CDR3 reads CASFRGGQNYGYTF. In DNA form, the CDR3 reads TGTGCCAGCTTTCGCGGGGGACAGAACTATGGCTACACCTTC.

This rearrangement joins TRBV7-2 to TRBJ1-4, with D possibly being TRBD1 (6 bases). Germline V CDR1 and CDR2: SGHTA, FQGNSA. Trimming left V 7 bases short and J 0 bases short, with 15 bases between. The CDR3 runs 16 residues. This CDR3 is CASTLFGQTTNEKLFF. The CDR3 DNA is TGTGCCAGCACCCTTTTCGGACAGACAACTAATGAAAAACTGTTTTTT. The variable domain in full, with the rest retrieved from reference TRBV7-2 and TRBJ1-4, is GAGVSQSPSNKVTEKGKDVELRCDPISGHTALYWYRQSLGQGLEFLIYFQGNSAPDKSGLPSDRFSAERTGGSVSTLTIQRTQQEDSAVYLCASTLFGQTTNEKLFFGSGTQLSVL.

V usage is TRBV7-8 and J usage is TRBJ2-3; 8 bases align to TRBD2. The germline CDR1 and CDR2 sequences are SGHVS and FQNEAQ. The CDR3 consists of 16 residues. The junction had 9 bases not matched to a gene; V was cut back by 5 bases and J by 2 bases. The CDR3 loop reads CASSPPTSGITDTQYF. The CDR3 DNA follows: TGTGCCAGCAGCCCCCCCACTAGCGGAATCACAGATACGCAGTATTTT.

V is TRBV9 and J is TRBJ2-2; tentative D call: TRBD1 (6 bases). Germline CDR1 reads SGDLS; CDR2 reads YYNGEE. The CDR3 loop spans 15 amino acids. The V end lost 3 bases, the J end lost 5 bases, and 14 bases lay between the germline ends. CDR3 sequence: CASSARGLGTGELFF. The CDR3 DNA reads TGTGCCAGCAGCGCCAGGGGATTAGGGACCGGGGAGCTGTTTTTT.

This chain links TRBV6-5 with TRBJ2-7; D is uncertain. Trimming cost V 7 bases and J 4 bases, with 11 bases left between them. CDR1 and CDR2 (germline): MNHEY, SVGAGI. The CDR3 contains 12 residues. The CDR3 region is CASMKQRYEQYF. CDR3 coding DNA: TGTGCCAGCATGAAACAACGGTACGAGCAGTACTTC.

The chain links TRBV30 to TRBJ2-5, with D perhaps matching TRBD2 (6 bases). The V gene lost 2 bases and the J gene lost 4 bases, with 8 bases spanning the gap. The CDR3 loop spans 12 amino acids. The germline V gene has CDR1 GTSNPN and CDR2 SVGIG (reference sequence). The CDR3 DNA sequence: TGTGCCTGGAGTAGCGGGCTAGAGACCCAGTACTTC. It specifies CAWSSGLETQYF. Full variable domain (outside the CDR3, taken from reference TRBV30 and TRBJ2-5): SQTIHQWPATLVQPVGSPLSLECTVEGTSNPNLYWYRQAAGRGLQLLFYSVGIGQISSEVPQNLSASRPQDRQFILSSKKLLLSDSGFYLCAWSSGLETQYFGPGTRLLVL.

The CDR3 bases are TGTGCCAGCAGCGCAAACTGGGGGGATACGCAGTATTTT. Residues: CASSANWGDTQYF. The gene calls are TRBV7-2 and TRBJ2-3; TRBD1 or TRBD2 may be the D gene (5 bases each). With 5 bases removed from V and 6 bases from J, the gap between germline ends came to 12 bases. Germline V gives CDR1 SGHTA, CDR2 FQGNSA. The length of the CDR3 is 13 residues.

Details on this clone: A junction boundary mismatches the germline segment, possibly from a read error. This chain joins TRBV7-7 and TRBJ2-7, with D unclear. The CDR3 has 13 amino acids. Germline V gene sequence: CDR1 SSHAT, CDR2 FNYEAQ (reference sequence). CDR3: CASSRSGAYEQYF. In nucleotides, the CDR3 is TGTGCTAGCAGCCGATCTGGGGCCTACGAGCAGTACTTC.